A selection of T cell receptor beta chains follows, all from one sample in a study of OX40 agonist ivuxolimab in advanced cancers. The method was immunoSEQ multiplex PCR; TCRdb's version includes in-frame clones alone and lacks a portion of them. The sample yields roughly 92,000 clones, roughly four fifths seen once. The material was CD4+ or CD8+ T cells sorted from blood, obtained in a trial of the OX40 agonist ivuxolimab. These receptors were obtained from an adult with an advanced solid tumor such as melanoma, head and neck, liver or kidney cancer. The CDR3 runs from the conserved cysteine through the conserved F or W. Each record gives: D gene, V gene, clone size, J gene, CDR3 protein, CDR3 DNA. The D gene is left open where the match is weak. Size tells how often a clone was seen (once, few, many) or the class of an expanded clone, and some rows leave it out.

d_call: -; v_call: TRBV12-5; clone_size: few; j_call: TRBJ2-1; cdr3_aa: CASRLAVPYNEQFF; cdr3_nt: TGTGCTAGTAGGCTAGCTGTCCCCTACAATGAGCAGTTCTTC
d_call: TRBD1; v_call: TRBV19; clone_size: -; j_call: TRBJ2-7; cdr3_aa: CASSSLPGTGQPYEQYF; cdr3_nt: TGTGCCAGTAGCTCCCTGCCTGGGACAGGCCAGCCCTACGAGCAGTACTTC
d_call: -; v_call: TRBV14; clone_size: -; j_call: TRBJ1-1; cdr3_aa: CASSHRMDSRGTEAFF; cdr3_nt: TGTGCCAGCAGCCATCGAATGGACTCCCGGGGGACTGAAGCTTTCTTT
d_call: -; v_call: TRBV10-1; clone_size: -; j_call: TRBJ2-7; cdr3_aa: CASSFRCRVYEQYF; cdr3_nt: TGCGCCAGCAGTTTTCGGTGTCGTGTCTACGAGCAGTACTTC
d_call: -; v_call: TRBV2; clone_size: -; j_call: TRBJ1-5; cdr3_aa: CASSENRELQPQHF; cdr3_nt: TGTGCCAGCAGTGAGAACAGGGAACTTCAGCCCCAGCATTTT
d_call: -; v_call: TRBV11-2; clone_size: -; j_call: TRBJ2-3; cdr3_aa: CASSLGGTTSTDTQYF; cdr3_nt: TGTGCCAGCAGCTTAGGGGGCACCACTAGCACAGATACGCAGTATTTT
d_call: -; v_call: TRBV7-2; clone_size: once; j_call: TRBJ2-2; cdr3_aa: CASSPYSGELFF; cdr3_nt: TGTGCCAGCAGCCCATATTCCGGGGAGCTGTTTTTT
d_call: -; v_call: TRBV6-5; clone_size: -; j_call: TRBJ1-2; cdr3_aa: CASSPNGGVNYGYTF; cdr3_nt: TGTGCCAGCAGTCCGAATGGGGGGGTCAACTATGGCTACACCTTC
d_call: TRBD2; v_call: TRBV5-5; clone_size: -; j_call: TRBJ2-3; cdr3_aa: CASSTTRGAGGTDTQYF; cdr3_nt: TGTGCCAGCAGCACAACTCGAGGAGCGGGGGGCACAGATACGCAGTATTTT
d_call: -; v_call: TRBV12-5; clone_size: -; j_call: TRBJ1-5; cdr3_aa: CASGLVLGGGGQPQHF; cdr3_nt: TGTGCTAGTGGTTTGGTACTGGGGGGAGGGGGTCAGCCCCAGCATTTT
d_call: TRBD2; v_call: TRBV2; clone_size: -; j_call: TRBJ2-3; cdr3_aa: CASSDSGGSTDTQYF; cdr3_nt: TGTGCCAGCAGTGATAGCGGGGGGAGCACAGATACGCAGTATTTT
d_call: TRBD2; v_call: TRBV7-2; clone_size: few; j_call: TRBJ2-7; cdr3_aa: CASSPRASGGPLYEQYF; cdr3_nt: TGTGCCAGCAGCCCCCGGGCTAGCGGGGGGCCTCTTTACGAGCAGTACTTC
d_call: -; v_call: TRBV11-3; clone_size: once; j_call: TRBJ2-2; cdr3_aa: CASSLGGGTPNTGELFF; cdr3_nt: TGTGCCAGCAGCTTAGGGGGAGGAACCCCGAACACCGGGGAGCTGTTTTTT
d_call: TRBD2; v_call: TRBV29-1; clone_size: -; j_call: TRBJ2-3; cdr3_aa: CSVVGRSGGRGLRADTQYF; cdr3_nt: TGCAGCGTTGTCGGCCGATCGGGCGGGAGAGGATTACGGGCAGATACGCAGTATTTT
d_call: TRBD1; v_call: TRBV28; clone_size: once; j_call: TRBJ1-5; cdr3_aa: CASSKQGGSGQPQHF; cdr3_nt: TGTGCCAGCAGTAAACAGGGGGGCTCGGGTCAGCCCCAGCATTTT
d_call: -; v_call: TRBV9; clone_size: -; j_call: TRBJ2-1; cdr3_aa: CASSGAGMNEQFF; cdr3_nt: TGTGCCAGCAGCGGCGCAGGGATGAATGAGCAGTTCTTC
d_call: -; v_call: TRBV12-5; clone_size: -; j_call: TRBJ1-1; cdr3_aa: CASGLGFSAEAFF; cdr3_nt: TGTGCTAGTGGTTTAGGATTTTCGGCTGAAGCTTTCTTT
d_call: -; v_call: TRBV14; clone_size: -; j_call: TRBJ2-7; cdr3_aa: CASSQIISVLPYEQYF; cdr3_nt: TGTGCCAGCAGCCAAATAATATCAGTGCTACCCTACGAGCAGTACTTC
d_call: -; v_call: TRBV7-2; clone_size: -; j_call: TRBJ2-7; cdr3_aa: CASANGAGVPYEQYF; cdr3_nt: TGTGCCAGCGCTAACGGGGCAGGGGTTCCCTACGAGCAGTACTTC
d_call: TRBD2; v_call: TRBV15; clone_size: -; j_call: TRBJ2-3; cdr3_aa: CATSRDWSSGGTDTQYF; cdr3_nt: TGTGCCACCAGCAGAGATTGGTCTAGCGGGGGCACAGATACGCAGTATTTT
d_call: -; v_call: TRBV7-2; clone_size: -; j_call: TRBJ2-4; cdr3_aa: CASSLGSGGVRNIQYF; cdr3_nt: TGTGCCAGCAGCTTAGGGAGTGGAGGTGTGAGGAACATTCAGTACTTC
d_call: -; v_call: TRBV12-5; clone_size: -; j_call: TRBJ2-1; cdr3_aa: CASGLGENYNEQFF; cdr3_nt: TGTGCTAGTGGTTTGGGGGAAAACTACAATGAGCAGTTCTTC
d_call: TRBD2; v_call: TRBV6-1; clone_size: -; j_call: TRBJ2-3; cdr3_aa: CASSVAGAVDTQYF; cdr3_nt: TGTGCCAGCAGTGTAGCGGGAGCGGTAGATACGCAGTATTTT
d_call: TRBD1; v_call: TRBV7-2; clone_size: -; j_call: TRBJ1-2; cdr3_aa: CASSMTGGASYGYTF; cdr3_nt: TGTGCCAGCAGCATGACAGGGGGCGCCTCCTATGGCTACACCTTC
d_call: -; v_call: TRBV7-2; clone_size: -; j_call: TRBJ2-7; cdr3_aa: CASSQEEHLAGDYEQYF; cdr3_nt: TGTGCCAGCAGCCAAGAAGAGCACCTAGCTGGAGACTACGAGCAGTACTTC
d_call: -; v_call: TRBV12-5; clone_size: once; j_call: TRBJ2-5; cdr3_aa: CASAIPPATQYF; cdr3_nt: TGTGCTAGTGCCATCCCGCCGGCGACCCAGTACTTC
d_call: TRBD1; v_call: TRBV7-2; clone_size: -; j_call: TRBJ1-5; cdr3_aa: CASSSDRGNQPQHF; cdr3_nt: TGTGCCAGCAGCTCCGACAGGGGTAATCAGCCCCAGCATTTT
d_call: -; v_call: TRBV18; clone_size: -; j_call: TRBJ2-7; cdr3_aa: CASSGSPSSYEQYF; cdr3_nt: TGTGCCAGCTCAGGAAGCCCCAGCTCCTACGAGCAGTACTTC
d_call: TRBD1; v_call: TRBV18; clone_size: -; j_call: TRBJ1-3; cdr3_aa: CASSGGQAGNTIYF; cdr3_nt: TGTGCCAGCTCAGGTGGACAGGCTGGAAACACCATATATTTT